A single sample gave rise to the 2 T cell receptor beta chains below, sequenced in a study of shared clonotypes between healthy human individuals. The data were produced by immunoSEQ multiplex PCR, yet TCRdb's version contains in-frame clones alone and is incomplete. The table lists 1,500,000 or so clones, around 97% of them singletons. The sequenced sample consisted of naive CD4+ T cells sorted from blood. Subset specified: CD45RA+ positively selected. The receptor set was obtained from a man aged 30 to 45 in good health.

This clone was seen once. Other DNA sequences in this specimen translate into the identical CDR3. The chain couples TRBV5-1 to TRBJ2-5; tentatively, D is TRBD2 (5 bases). Trimming stripped 4 bases from V and 5 bases from J, with 9 bases between. The CDR3 has 12 residues. Germline V lookup: CDR1 SGHRS, CDR2 YFSETQ. The CDR3 DNA follows: TGCGCCAGCAGCCCGCCGGGGGAGACCCAGTACTTC. It is translated as CASSPPGETQYF.

The genes are TRBV5-4 and TRBJ2-3; 11 bases map to TRBD1. The CDR3 spans 17 residues. In germline, CDR1 is SGHNT, CDR2 YYREEE (reference sequence). V shed 4 bases and J 2 bases; nucleotides not matched to a gene: 9. The CDR3: CASSPTPGQGVTDTQYF. CDR3 bases: TGTGCCAGCAGCCCGACACCGGGACAGGGGGTCACAGATACGCAGTATTTT.